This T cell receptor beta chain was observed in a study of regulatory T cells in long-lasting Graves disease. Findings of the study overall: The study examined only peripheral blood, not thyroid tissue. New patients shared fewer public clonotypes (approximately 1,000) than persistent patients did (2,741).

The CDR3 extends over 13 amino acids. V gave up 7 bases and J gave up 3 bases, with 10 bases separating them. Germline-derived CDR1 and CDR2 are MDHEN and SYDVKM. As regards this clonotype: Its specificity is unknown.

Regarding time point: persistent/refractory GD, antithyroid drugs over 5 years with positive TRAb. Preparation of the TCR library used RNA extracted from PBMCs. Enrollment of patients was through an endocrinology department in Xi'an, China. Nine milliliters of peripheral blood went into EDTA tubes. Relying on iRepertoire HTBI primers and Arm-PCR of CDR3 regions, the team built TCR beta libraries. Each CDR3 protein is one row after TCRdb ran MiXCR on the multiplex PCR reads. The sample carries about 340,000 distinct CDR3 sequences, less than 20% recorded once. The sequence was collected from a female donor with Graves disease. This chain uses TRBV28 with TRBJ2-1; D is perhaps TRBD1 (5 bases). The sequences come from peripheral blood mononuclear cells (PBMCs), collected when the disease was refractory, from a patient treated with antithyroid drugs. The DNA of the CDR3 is TGTGCCAGCAAGCAGGGTAACTACAATGAGCAGTTCTTC. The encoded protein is CASKQGNYNEQFF.